This T cell receptor beta chain comes out of a study of shared clonotypes between healthy human individuals (dated by TCRdb to the early 2020s). Study-level background: The cohort included three men and two women between 18 and 49 years of age. For each donor, CD4 naive and CD4 memory were each run on three plates, CD8 naive on two plates, and CD8 memory on one plate. To estimate repertoire size and how much clonotype sharing occurs between individuals, the study deeply sequenced the blood TCR repertoires of several healthy adults. To increase sequencing depth and limit assay-specific biases, TCR repertoire library preparation and sequencing were carried out by different laboratories using diverse techniques. Per donor, leukapheresis produced somewhere between about 0.85 and 10 billion PBMCs.

V is reduced by 3 bases and J by 5 bases, leaving a spacing of 1 base between them. Looking up the germline V gene (reference sequence) yields CDR1 SEHNR and CDR2 FQNEAQ. Inclusive of the bounding cysteine and phenylalanine, the CDR3 is 11 residues long. The entry retains the CDR3 DNA only, 33 bases that are in frame from base 1. Using the deep immunoSEQ assay, TCR CDR3 regions were amplified from genomic DNA by multiplex PCR. Extracted genomic DNA from each cell subset was distributed evenly across all wells of several immunoSEQ 96-well plates, and each plate was treated as a replicate. Each replicate PCR for sorted subsets received around 0.2 ug genomic DNA, equal to about 30,000 T cell genomes. The purified libraries were quantified using a Qubit 3.0 fluorometer, sized with a Bioanalyzer 2100, and then quantified again using the KAPA Library Quantification kit. Every immunoSEQ 96-well plate was sequenced on a dedicated single-read 150-cycle Illumina NextSeq 550 flow cell. The paper's processing steps were these. The immunoSEQ output contained only junctional sequences without quality scores, so filtering could not match that applied to full-length reads. To assign V/J genes and CDR3, sequences were annotated against IMGT germline references using PyIR, a Python wrapper for IgBLAST v1.9. Reads were filtered out if the reads had weak V/J assignments (E-value above 1e-6), no CDR3, stop codons, out-of-frame junctions, or ambiguous translated residues. V3J clonotypes were defined as sequences sharing the same inferred V gene, J gene, and CDR3 amino acid sequence. To compute the percentage overlap between repertoires, the number of shared unique clonotypes was divided by the size of the smaller repertoire. RTK rarefaction, the Chao1 estimator, and Recon v2.1 estimates of unobserved clonotypes were used to assess repertoire richness. OLGA was used to compute generation probabilities for all TCRbeta clonotypes that the gDNA method yielded from a few donors. Drawn from immuneACCESS, this table holds only the in-frame rearrangements with V and J called that TCRdb kept. Clones are partly lost; checked studies trace under half to an unresolved V gene and leave the rest unexplained. For V, J and clone size, that table is used; D and trimming come from the DNA. A total of around 980,000 clones appear in this sample, approximately 80% of them only once. Of the sample, 0.5% to 0.65% is held by the ten largest clones.

Healthy HIV-negative adults with no recently reported acute infections or vaccinations were included as donors. All donors were Caucasian adults living in Nashville, Tennessee, USA. CD4+ T cells were enriched by magnetic negative selection; naive cells were then positively selected on CD45RA, and the negative fraction formed the memory subset. Blood was collected by leukapheresis, and PBMCs were isolated by Ficoll-Histopaque density gradient centrifugation and then cryopreserved in liquid nitrogen vapor phase. Analytical flow cytometry was used to check the purity and quantity of each magnetically sorted T cell population. Genomic DNA was isolated from every sorted fraction and measured by UV absorbance on a Nanodrop 2000c. General findings and caveats noted by the study authors: Compared with non-shared clonotypes, clonotypes shared by all four sorted-subset donors had higher generation probabilities. Estimated clonotype richness was generally larger for naive than for memory subsets. Pairwise subsampling indicated that sequencing depth was expected to affect the degree of clonotype sharing among donors. Because the study included a small number of donors, the genetic and exposure-history diversity represented was limited. Even with the large sequencing depth, rarefaction of the sorted-subset datasets indicated that sequencing was incomplete. Sampling was restricted to blood, and TCR repertoires in tissues likely differ from the TCR repertoires found in blood. About 5% of naive CD4, 3.5% of naive CD8, approximately 2.2% of memory CD4, and approximately 0.4% of memory CD8 clonotypes were shared across a few donors.

As concerns this clone: Which antigen it targets is not known. The record has no base qualities; no much larger clone is one base away. Other DNA sequences within the sample encode an identical CDR3.

Sequencing was performed on memory CD4+ T cells from PBMCs. The cell subset or site label of this sample denotes: CD45RA-negative fraction. The clonotype comes from a man aged 18 to 30 in good health. Some clones in this sample may be carry-over from other donors' samples. Here the chain combines TRBV7-9 and TRBJ1-4; the D gene lacks a confident call. The sequenced DNA is TGTGCCAGCAGCTTCAATGAAAAACTGTTTTTT. Its amino acids are CASSFNEKLFF. The reference TRBV7-9 and TRBJ1-4 proteins fill in what lies around the CDR3, so the full variable domain reads DTGVSQNPRHKITKRGQNVTFRCDPISEHNRLYWYRQTLGQGPEFLTYFQNEAQLEKSRLLSDRFSAERPKGSFSTLEIQRTEQGDSAMYLCASSFNEKLFFGSGTQLSVL.